This TCR beta chain came from a study of long-term antiretroviral therapy in people with HIV (dated by TCRdb to 2021 to 2024). For the study in its entirety: The earliest samples were collected about a decade before the 2015 WHO recommendation for immediate ART, when ART was typically delayed until CD4 counts fell. A retrospective serial study tested whether changes in peripheral blood TRB repertoire composition and diversity were associated with ART initiation and durable HIV suppression. The cohort contributed roughly 200 cryopreserved PBMC samples from about 30 adults with confirmed HIV infection, collected serially over a mean of approximately six years (range 1-12). Of the approximately 32 participants with HIV, eleven were female. Test extractions of a monoclonal T-cell line alongside about 35 polyclonal samples showed no cross-contamination during QIAcube processing.

To be included, a participant needed at least one PBMC sample from before ART initiation plus at least two post-ART samples. All participants with HIV were treated in the United States of America. Before DNA extraction, cryopreserved samples of about 0.95-10 million PBMC were thawed and washed. At the time of the earliest PBMC sample, participants with HIV were aged between about 23 and 54 years. PBMC samples were contributed by each participant from 1-4 timepoints before ART initiation and 2-8 timepoints after ART initiation, with a median of 7 samples. For every participant, serial HIV viral load, CD4+ T-cell count, ART history and demographic data were obtained. Genomic DNA was extracted from unsorted PBMC with a Qiagen kit on a QIAcube, with processing performed in batches of 12 samples. CDR1 and CDR2 are drawn from the germline V gene (reference sequence): MNHEY, SMNVEV. V is clipped by 2 bases and J by 4 bases, and the sequence between their germline boundaries is 11 bases long. Inclusive of the bounding cysteine and phenylalanine, the CDR3 is 15 residues long. The DNA shown is the 45-base CDR3, in frame from base 1.

As regards this clone: No antigen is known for it. The input lacks base qualities; no much larger clone sits a single base away.

Sequencing of the TRB variable region was done with the immunoSEQ hsTCRB v3.0 assay at survey level resolution. A depth of 40,000-50,000 T-cell genomes per sample was targeted for TRB sequencing. TRB libraries were pooled and sequenced on an Illumina MiSeq using a v3 150-cycle kit. On the authors' methods: Repertoire analysis ran in R within a reproducible Nextflow workflow covering QC, data transformation and analysis. LymphoSeq2, an R package for exploring AIRR-Seq data, was used to implement custom analyses. Several samples that yielded fewer than 5000 total TRB sequences were excluded, so that fewer than 200 HIV repertoires were analyzed. Among the 188 retained HIV repertoires, around 60 were collected before ART initiation and fewer than 150 were collected after ART initiation. Each repertoire was downsampled to 5000 TRB nucleotide sequences, and summary statistics were averaged across 100 downsampling iterations. Only TRB sequences with CDR3 regions of at least seven amino acids were retained for analysis. Diversity was assessed using a clonality score derived from Shannon entropy and using the Gini coefficient. In the repertoire networks, any two of the top 5000 CDR3 amino acid sequences were connected whenever the two sequences differed by an edit distance of one. For TRB CDR3 amino acid sequences, GLIPH2 was used to predict antigen specificity groups and MHC restriction. To flag known CMV, EBV, HIV or tissue antigen associations, CDR3 amino acid sequences were matched against VDJdb and McPAS-TCR. Pre-ART, post-ART and control groups were compared with Wilcoxon signed-rank tests and Holm-Bonferroni correction. Here the immuneACCESS table is served through TCRdb, limited to in-frame sequences with V and J called. Missing clones are a known gap in these copies; in checked studies unresolved V genes cover under half, and the rest lacks a known reason. Clonal size and the V and J genes are those of that table, whereas D and trimming came from the DNA. The sample table lists around 20,000 clones, around 75% of them with a count of one. The leading ten clones occupy roughly a tenth of the sample.

The investigation overall reported the following: Starting ART was linked to a significant rise in TRB diversity, yet even with long-term ART the diversity remained significantly lower than in transplant donor controls. At every time point, the repertoire was dominated by expanded TRB clones first identified before ART initiation, although this dominance fluctuated and, in many PLHIV, declined after ART. No data were available on ART adherence, viral resistance or therapy changes, limiting inferences about post-ART repertoire changes. Because pre-ART samples had limited cell numbers, profiling was done on unsorted PBMC rather than on sorted CD4+ and CD8+ T cells. The samples were dated from the mid-2000s to the late 2010s, and the ART regimens that were used may be less effective than current ART regimens. HIV repertoires had narrower CDR3 length ranges than controls, and the network structure suggested an antigen-experienced repertoire that shifted only slightly toward naive after ART. Limited PBMC availability meant only the TCR beta chain was sequenced, without alpha chain pairing.

The sequences come from unsorted PBMCs, collected 0.5 years before starting antiretroviral therapy. The sequence came from a man in his late teens or twenties with HIV. This sequence uses TRBV27 and TRBJ1-4; the D gene assignment is ambiguous. The DNA sequence is given as TGTGCCAGCAGTTTAGGGGTGGGGATTAATGAAAAACTGTTTTTT. This sequence encodes CASSLGVGINEKLFF.